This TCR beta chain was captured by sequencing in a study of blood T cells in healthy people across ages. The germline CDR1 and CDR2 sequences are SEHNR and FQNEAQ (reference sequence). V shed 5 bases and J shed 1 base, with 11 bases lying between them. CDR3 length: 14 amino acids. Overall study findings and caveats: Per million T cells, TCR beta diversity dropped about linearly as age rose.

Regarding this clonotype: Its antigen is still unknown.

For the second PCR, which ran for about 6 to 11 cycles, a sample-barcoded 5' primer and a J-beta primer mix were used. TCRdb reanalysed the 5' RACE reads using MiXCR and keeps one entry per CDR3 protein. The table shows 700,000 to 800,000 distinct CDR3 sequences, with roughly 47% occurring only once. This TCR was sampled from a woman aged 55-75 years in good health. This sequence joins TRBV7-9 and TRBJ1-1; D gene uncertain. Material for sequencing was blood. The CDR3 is CASSAWTENTEAFF. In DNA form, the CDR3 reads TGTGCCAGCAGCGCCTGGACGGAGAACACTGAAGCTTTCTTT.